Listed below are T cell receptor beta chains from one sample, sequenced in a study of technical replicates of blood from several donors. Sequencing used immunoSEQ multiplex PCR; TCRdb keeps in-frame clones, though not all of them. The sample consists of roughly 70,000 clones, over 90% of them appearing once. The sample comprised PBMCs. These receptors all come from a human donor in good health. Some clones in this sample may be carry-over from other donors' samples. The conserved cysteine and the conserved F or W are not part of the CDR3 here. The order of the fields is CDR3 length, V gene, J gene, clone size, CDR3 protein. Not all rows give a size; the values are once, few, many and, for expanded clones, a class.

len: 12
v_gene: TRBV7-9
j_gene: TRBJ2-7
abundance: .
CDR3aa: ASSSGGGGGEQY

len: 15
v_gene: TRBV2
j_gene: TRBJ2-3
abundance: .
CDR3aa: ASSPPGFAGVIDTQY

len: 13
v_gene: TRBV9
j_gene: TRBJ2-3
abundance: .
CDR3aa: ASTRNEGTADTQY

len: 12
v_gene: TRBV10-3
j_gene: TRBJ1-2
abundance: .
CDR3aa: AISDTGGYYGYT

len: 9
v_gene: TRBV7-2
j_gene: TRBJ2-3
abundance: .
CDR3aa: ASRPGDTQY

len: 15
v_gene: TRBV7-3
j_gene: TRBJ2-5
abundance: .
CDR3aa: ASSPYGGVSSKETQY

len: 10
v_gene: TRBV9
j_gene: TRBJ1-6
abundance: .
CDR3aa: ASSADSSPLH

len: 13
v_gene: TRBV6-5
j_gene: TRBJ1-2
abundance: .
CDR3aa: ASSYSRIKGYGYT

len: 14
v_gene: TRBV5-1
j_gene: TRBJ2-3
abundance: .
CDR3aa: ASSLQSSGVADTQY

len: 15
v_gene: TRBV14
j_gene: TRBJ2-5
abundance: .
CDR3aa: ASSQDRLLAGQETQY

len: 11
v_gene: TRBV2
j_gene: TRBJ2-7
abundance: .
CDR3aa: ASRDRQPYEQY

len: 13
v_gene: TRBV7-3
j_gene: TRBJ2-7
abundance: once
CDR3aa: ASSLYPTESYEQY

len: 13
v_gene: TRBV2
j_gene: TRBJ2-3
abundance: .
CDR3aa: ASAWRGGYTDTQY

len: 12
v_gene: TRBV5-5
j_gene: TRBJ1-1
abundance: .
CDR3aa: ASRVQSSNTEAF

len: 15
v_gene: TRBV28
j_gene: TRBJ1-5
abundance: .
CDR3aa: ASSLWRGQISNQPQH

len: 13
v_gene: TRBV15
j_gene: TRBJ1-3
abundance: .
CDR3aa: ATSRDPSSGNTIY

len: 8
v_gene: TRBV20-1
j_gene: TRBJ2-3
abundance: .
CDR3aa: SASSGTQY

len: 18
v_gene: TRBV30
j_gene: TRBJ2-1
abundance: .
CDR3aa: AWSVGWASGRPSGYNEQF

len: 14
v_gene: TRBV2
j_gene: TRBJ1-1
abundance: .
CDR3aa: ASSVRQGGLNTEAF

len: 14
v_gene: TRBV4-2
j_gene: TRBJ1-1
abundance: .
CDR3aa: ASSQDPTTPTTEAF

len: 9
v_gene: TRBV5-1
j_gene: TRBJ2-1
abundance: .
CDR3aa: ASNWGGEQF

len: 12
v_gene: TRBV5-4
j_gene: TRBJ2-1
abundance: once
CDR3aa: ASTGGGGEFGQF

len: 14
v_gene: TRBV4-1
j_gene: TRBJ2-7
abundance: .
CDR3aa: ASSQDHAGGTYEQY

len: 14
v_gene: TRBV4-1
j_gene: TRBJ1-1
abundance: once
CDR3aa: ASSQGTGGSYTEAF

len: 12
v_gene: TRBV6-6
j_gene: TRBJ2-5
abundance: once
CDR3aa: ASSYPEREETQY

len: 12
v_gene: TRBV15
j_gene: TRBJ1-5
abundance: .
CDR3aa: ATSRRGGNQPQH

len: 11
v_gene: TRBV2
j_gene: TRBJ1-6
abundance: many
CDR3aa: ASRRAQNSPLH

len: 12
v_gene: TRBV5-1
j_gene: TRBJ2-1
abundance: .
CDR3aa: ASSLYGGTYEQF

len: 9
v_gene: TRBV5-5
j_gene: TRBJ2-7
abundance: .
CDR3aa: ASSSDYEQY

len: 15
v_gene: TRBV9
j_gene: TRBJ2-2
abundance: .
CDR3aa: ASSVAASGRGTGELF

len: 12
v_gene: TRBV18
j_gene: TRBJ2-7
abundance: once
CDR3aa: ASSSGTVFDEQY

len: 13
v_gene: TRBV7-2
j_gene: TRBJ2-5
abundance: .
CDR3aa: ASSLVAGGGETQY

len: 13
v_gene: TRBV2
j_gene: TRBJ2-5
abundance: .
CDR3aa: ASRLDTRPQETQY

len: 13
v_gene: TRBV19
j_gene: TRBJ1-5
abundance: .
CDR3aa: ASIGQGYGNQPQH

len: 16
v_gene: TRBV5-1
j_gene: TRBJ1-2
abundance: once
CDR3aa: ASSTKPQGGHVLDGYT

len: 15
v_gene: TRBV7-6
j_gene: TRBJ2-3
abundance: .
CDR3aa: ASSLRSGGQQSDTQY

len: 12
v_gene: TRBV19
j_gene: TRBJ2-7
abundance: .
CDR3aa: ASSKPGQGYEQY

len: 12
v_gene: TRBV19
j_gene: TRBJ1-1
abundance: .
CDR3aa: ASRYRGLDTEAF

len: 14
v_gene: TRBV7-2
j_gene: TRBJ2-5
abundance: .
CDR3aa: ASRAGLAGGQETQY

len: 13
v_gene: TRBV19
j_gene: TRBJ1-3
abundance: once
CDR3aa: ASRTGYLAGNTIY

len: 8
v_gene: TRBV20-1
j_gene: TRBJ1-2
abundance: once
CDR3aa: SAPRGGYT

len: 12
v_gene: TRBV7-8
j_gene: TRBJ2-7
abundance: once
CDR3aa: ASSYGSKSYEQY

len: 13
v_gene: TRBV10-3
j_gene: TRBJ2-1
abundance: .
CDR3aa: AISMTSGSSAEQF

len: 13
v_gene: TRBV4-3
j_gene: TRBJ1-2
abundance: once
CDR3aa: ASSQDLGAGYGYT

len: 12
v_gene: TRBV27
j_gene: TRBJ2-2
abundance: .
CDR3aa: ATNKQGSTGELF

len: 10
v_gene: TRBV5-6
j_gene: TRBJ1-2
abundance: .
CDR3aa: ASRAPPGSYT

len: 12
v_gene: TRBV5-4
j_gene: TRBJ1-1
abundance: .
CDR3aa: ASSPGGGGREAF

len: 14
v_gene: TRBV19
j_gene: TRBJ2-3
abundance: .
CDR3aa: ASNSLAGGRADTQY

len: 12
v_gene: TRBV10-3
j_gene: TRBJ2-2
abundance: .
CDR3aa: AISEVGSTGELF

len: 14
v_gene: TRBV18
j_gene: TRBJ2-5
abundance: .
CDR3aa: ASSPRRGGSQETQY

len: 10
v_gene: TRBV5-8
j_gene: TRBJ1-4
abundance: .
CDR3aa: ASSLEEIAVF

len: 13
v_gene: TRBV10-2
j_gene: TRBJ1-3
abundance: .
CDR3aa: ASSDRVYSGNTIY

len: 14
v_gene: TRBV6-1
j_gene: TRBJ2-7
abundance: .
CDR3aa: ASSEAGVQERRGAY

len: 13
v_gene: TRBV10-3
j_gene: TRBJ2-1
abundance: .
CDR3aa: AISYPSGTYNEQF

len: 12
v_gene: TRBV6-5
j_gene: TRBJ1-1
abundance: .
CDR3aa: ASTSTGGRTEAF

len: 15
v_gene: TRBV4-3
j_gene: TRBJ2-2
abundance: .
CDR3aa: ASSQVLAGTPGGELF

len: 11
v_gene: TRBV7-2
j_gene: TRBJ1-1
abundance: .
CDR3aa: ASTSDSNTEAF

len: 12
v_gene: TRBV5-1
j_gene: TRBJ1-1
abundance: .
CDR3aa: ASSPGGGYTEAF